What follows are 30 T cell receptor beta chains derived from one specimen sequenced in a study of identical twins. MiXCR, applied by TCRdb to the 5' RACE reads, yields one record per CDR3 protein. The sample records around 480,000 distinct CDR3 sequences, approximately 14% being singletons. The sample also formed part of further work on yellow fever vaccine responses in identical twins.

Sample: CD4+ T cells sorted from blood. These receptors all stem from a young woman in good health.

This chain joins TRBV4-1 and TRBJ2-1; 12 nucleotides agree with TRBD2. Germline loops: CDR1 MGHRA, CDR2 YSYEKL. The trim removed 0 bases at V and 4 bases at J, leaving 7 bases unmatched. The CDR3 totals 18 residues. The CDR3 DNA is TGCGCCAGCAGCCAAGACAATTTGGGACTAGCGGGTTACAATGAGCAGTTCTTC. Translation: CASSQDNLGLAGYNEQFF.

The chain joins TRBV30 to TRBJ1-1; TRBD1 might be the D (5 bases). V gave up 5 bases and J gave up 4 bases, with 11 bases separating them. The V gene's germline CDR1 is GTSNPN and CDR2 SVGIG (reference sequence). The CDR3 covers 12 residues. CDR3 sequence (DNA): TGTGCCTGGTCCGGGGGGAGCACTGAAGCTTTCTTT. Residues: CAWSGGSTEAFF.

V and J are TRBV7-2 and TRBJ2-1; D assignment may be TRBD1 or TRBD2 (6 bases each). Trimming removed 0 bases from V and 9 bases from J, with 15 bases in between. The CDR3 is 15 residues long. From germline, CDR1 is SGHTA and CDR2 FQGNSA. This CDR3 is CASSLAGGQMGEQFF. CDR3 sequence (DNA): TGTGCCAGCAGCTTAGCGGGGGGCCAAATGGGTGAGCAGTTCTTC.

This clonotype was observed a handful of times. The V gene is TRBV6-1, the J gene TRBJ2-7; D is uncertain. There are 15 residues in the CDR3. Per germline, CDR1 MNHNS and CDR2 SASEGT. V dropped 8 bases and J dropped 3 bases, with 20 bases sitting between them. CDR3 DNA: TGTGCCAGCGTGATGTGGTCAGGAGATTACTACGAGCAGTACTTC. The encoded protein is CASVMWSGDYYEQYF.

This clonotype has more than one count but fewer than ten. The V and J genes are TRBV15 and TRBJ2-2; 8 bases fit TRBD1. This CDR3 comprises 14 residues. The V and J ends lost 6 bases and 3 bases, in that order; junction bases with no gene match: 3. Germline V gene lookup returns CDR1 LNHNV and CDR2 YYDKDF (reference sequence). The CDR3 sequence is CATSPGQDTGELFF. Here the CDR3 DNA reads TGTGCCACCAGTCCGGGACAGGACACCGGGGAGCTGTTTTTT.

The rearrangement links TRBV6-1 to TRBJ1-1; D gene uncertain. Trimming pared 6 bases from V and 11 bases from J, leaving 22 bases between. This CDR3 contains 14 residues. Germline V gene data show CDR1 as MNHNS and CDR2 as SASEGT. Here the CDR3 reads CASSRPSVLAGAFF. The CDR3 nucleotides are TGTGCCAGCAGCCGACCCTCGGTTTTGGCTGGGGCTTTCTTT.

This clonotype was observed at least ten times. The rearrangement joins TRBV12-3 or TRBV12-4 to TRBJ2-2, with 9 bases identical to TRBD2. V was pared by 7 bases and J by 4 bases, with 4 bases of the junction left unmatched. The CDR3 loop spans 14 amino acids. In nucleotides, the CDR3 is TGTGCCAGCAAAGAGCGGGGGGTCACCGGGGAGCTGTTTTTT. It encodes CASKERGVTGELFF.

This clonotype was picked up a small number of times. The chain joins TRBV14 to TRBJ2-5; TRBD1 agrees at 7 bases. Germline CDR1 is SGHDN and CDR2 is FVKESK. The CDR3 runs to 16 residues. V lost 3 bases and J lost 4; bases outside the gene matches: 11. The CDR3 DNA reads TGTGCCAGCAGCCATCGACAGGGAACGACGGGAGAGACCCAGTACTTC. It encodes CASSHRQGTTGETQYF. The full variable domain, in which reference TRBV14 and TRBJ2-5 provide the parts outside the CDR3, is EAGVTQFPSHSVIEKGQTVTLRCDPISGHDNLYWYRRVMGKEIKFLLHFVKESKQDESGMPNNRFLAERTGGTYSTLKVQPAELEDSGVYFCASSHRQGTTGETQYFGPGTRLLVL.

This clonotype was found a few times. The rearrangement uses TRBV11-2 and TRBJ1-4, with unresolved D. From germline, CDR1 is SGHAT and CDR2 FQNNGV. This CDR3 has 15 residues. The V gene lost 0 bases and the J gene lost 6 bases, with 11 bases spanning the gap. CDR3 region: CASSLETPRYEKLFF. The CDR3 region has the DNA TGTGCCAGCAGCTTAGAGACCCCGCGGTATGAAAAACTGTTTTTT.

The J gene is TRBJ2-5, the V gene TRBV11-2, with D perhaps given as TRBD1 or TRBD2 (5 bases each). Deletions cut 1 base from V and 5 bases from J, with 11 bases between. CDR1 and CDR2 (germline): SGHAT, FQNNGV. This CDR3 is built from 14 residues. The CDR3 sequence: CASSLVRGMETQYF. CDR3 coding DNA: TGTGCCAGCAGCTTAGTTCGGGGCATGGAGACCCAGTACTTC.

V is TRBV7-8 and J is TRBJ1-6; a weak D match, TRBD1 (5 bases). The CDR3 extends over 14 amino acids. Germline values: CDR1 SGHVS, CDR2 FQNEAQ. V was cut by 3 bases and J by 8 bases, with 11 bases left in between. CDR3 in DNA: TGTGCCAGCAGCTTCGACATGGGGGATTCACCCCTCCACTTT. Translating it yields CASSFDMGDSPLHF.

This clonotype appeared many times. This rearrangement joins TRBV3-1 to TRBJ2-3; D might be TRBD2 (5 bases). There are 12 residues in the CDR3. CDR1 is LGHDT and CDR2 is YNNKEL in the germline V gene (reference sequence). V lost 2 bases and J 7 bases, leaving 7 bases between the germline ends. DNA for the CDR3: TGTGCCAGCAGCCAAACGGGGAATACGCAGTATTTT. The encoded protein is CASSQTGNTQYF.

The V and J genes are TRBV7-2 and TRBJ2-1; perhaps D is TRBD1 or TRBD2 (5 bases each). Germline assignment: CDR1 SGHTA and CDR2 FQGNSA. V dropped 5 bases and J dropped 2 bases, with 19 bases sitting between them. This CDR3 comprises 17 residues. The DNA for the CDR3 is TGTGCCAGCAGCCGGAGGACACGGGGTAGTACCTACAATGAGCAGTTCTTC. Translated, it gives CASSRRTRGSTYNEQFF.

The chain is built from TRBV7-9 and TRBJ2-1; D is uncertain. With 4 bases removed from V and 5 bases from J, the gap between germline ends came to 12 bases. The germline CDR1 and CDR2 sequences are SEHNR and FQNEAQ (reference sequence). The CDR3 consists of 14 residues. The CDR3 DNA follows: TGTGCCAGCAGCTACCCCGACAAAGACAATGAGCAGTTCTTC. Translated: CASSYPDKDNEQFF.

The V call is TRBV12-3 or TRBV12-4, the J call TRBJ1-1; D gene uncertain. V gave up 1 base and J gave up 0 bases, with 9 bases separating them. This CDR3 is 15 amino acids long. The CDR3: CASSLEWPMNTEAFF. The CDR3 DNA sequence: TGTGCCAGCAGTTTAGAGTGGCCTATGAACACTGAAGCTTTCTTT.

The chain uses TRBV11-2 and TRBJ2-7, with 12 bases fitting TRBD2. The CDR3 extends over 16 amino acids. V was clipped by 2 bases and J by 2 bases; unmatched bases: 4. Germline V lookup: CDR1 SGHAT, CDR2 FQNNGV. This CDR3 is CASSLLGLAGTYEQYF. Here the CDR3 DNA reads TGTGCCAGCAGCTTATTGGGACTAGCGGGCACCTACGAGCAGTACTTC.

This clonotype was seen a handful of times. V gene TRBV3-1 combines with J gene TRBJ2-2; D uncertain. The V gene's germline CDR1 is LGHDT and CDR2 YNNKEL (reference sequence). This CDR3 is 19 amino acids long. V was trimmed by 0 bases and J by 0 bases, leaving 17 bases between them. Here the CDR3 reads CASSQDSSRGRPNTGELFF. The CDR3, as DNA: TGTGCCAGCAGCCAAGACAGCAGTCGCGGCAGACCGAACACCGGGGAGCTGTTTTTT.

This clonotype was picked up many times. The rearrangement links TRBV29-1 to TRBJ2-1, with TRBD1 matching over 7 bases. The germline V gene encodes CDR1 SQVTM and CDR2 ANQGSEA. There are 13 residues in the CDR3. V lost 4 bases, J lost 7 bases, and 7 bases stayed unmatched. The CDR3 nucleotides read TGCAGCGTTGTCGACAGGGTGTGGAATGAGCAGTTCTTC. This gives the protein CSVVDRVWNEQFF.

This clonotype turned up a few times. V usage is TRBV4-2 and J usage is TRBJ2-7; 7 bases are a match to TRBD2. The CDR3 length is 15 residues. V was clipped by 0 bases and J by 3 bases; unmatched bases: 5. Per germline, CDR1 LGHNA and CDR2 YNFKEQ. The CDR3: CASSQEGRAHYEQYF. CDR3 nucleotides: TGTGCCAGCAGCCAAGAAGGGAGGGCCCACTACGAGCAGTACTTC.

CDR3 DNA: TGTGCCAGCAGCCCCAGGCAGGGGAAAATGACACCCCTCCACTTT. Translated, it gives CASSPRQGKMTPLHF. The J gene is TRBJ1-6, the V gene TRBV7-2; D perhaps matches TRBD1 (6 bases). Germline lookup yields CDR1 SGHTA and CDR2 FQGNSA. The CDR3 length is 15 residues. Trimming stripped 5 bases from V and 11 bases from J, with 19 bases between. The full variable domain, completed using reference TRBV7-2 and TRBJ1-6, is GAGVSQSPSNKVTEKGKDVELRCDPISGHTALYWYRQSLGQGLEFLIYFQGNSAPDKSGLPSDRFSAERTGGSVSTLTIQRTQQEDSAVYLCASSPRQGKMTPLHFGNGTRLTVT.

The V call is TRBV12-3 or TRBV12-4, the J call TRBJ2-5; 10 bases map to TRBD2. V lost 7 bases to trimming and J lost 5 bases; unmatched junction nucleotides: 10. The CDR3 runs 15 residues. The CDR3 is CASTSSGGAYETQYF. The CDR3 bases are TGTGCCAGCACTTCGAGCGGGGGGGCCTATGAGACCCAGTACTTC.

This clonotype occurred a few times. The CDR3 here is CASRIQTGKNNEQFF. CDR3 sequence (DNA): TGCGCCAGCAGGATTCAAACGGGGAAGAACAATGAGCAGTTCTTC. V usage is TRBV5-1 and J usage is TRBJ2-1; tentatively, D is TRBD2 (5 bases). Trimming stripped 5 bases from V and 5 bases from J, with 17 bases between. This CDR3 is built from 15 residues. Germline V gives CDR1 SGHRS, CDR2 YFSETQ.

The chain couples TRBV7-9 to TRBJ2-3; perhaps TRBD2 as D (6 bases). Per the germline V gene, CDR1 is SEHNR and CDR2 is FQNEAQ (reference sequence). CDR3 length: 13 amino acids. Trimming took 5 bases from V and 10 from J, leaving 16 bases between them. CDR3 sequence (DNA): TGTGCCAGCAGCCAGGAGGGGATGTTCGCGCAGTATTTT. Protein product: CASSQEGMFAQYF. Full variable domain (outside the CDR3, taken from reference TRBV7-9 and TRBJ2-3): DTGVSQNPRHKITKRGQNVTFRCDPISEHNRLYWYRQTLGQGPEFLTYFQNEAQLEKSRLLSDRFSAERPKGSFSTLEIQRTEQGDSAMYLCASSQEGMFAQYFGPGTRLTVL.

The chain joins TRBV14 to TRBJ2-3; no clear D gene. Germline CDR1 reads SGHDN; CDR2 reads FVKESK. The CDR3 is 16 amino acids. The V and J ends lost 3 bases and 2 bases respectively, with 15 bases between them. The CDR3 DNA follows: TGTGCCAGCAGCCACTCCGGCCGACCCTTCACAGATACGCAGTATTTT. Translated: CASSHSGRPFTDTQYF.

V is TRBV4-3 and J is TRBJ1-1; no firm D call. The CDR3 extends over 15 amino acids. The germline V and J ends were trimmed by 0 bases and 0 bases, with 8 bases remaining between them. CDR1 is LGHNA and CDR2 is YSLEER in the germline V gene. In nucleotides, the CDR3 is TGCGCCAGCAGCCAAGATCGGCAGCTGAACACTGAAGCTTTCTTT. Its protein is CASSQDRQLNTEAFF.

This rearrangement joins TRBV15 to TRBJ2-5; D not resolved. The ends were cut back, 3 bases at V and 3 bases at J, with 8 bases in the middle. Germline V lookup: CDR1 LNHNV, CDR2 YYDKDF (reference sequence). This CDR3 has 13 residues. The CDR3 DNA reads as TGTGCCACCAGCAGTGGCCCCAAAGAGACCCAGTACTTC. Protein: CATSSGPKETQYF.

The V gene is TRBV20-1, the J gene TRBJ2-7; 15 nucleotides line up with TRBD2. The J segment lost 6 bases and the V segment lost 5 bases, leaving 11 bases of the junction unmatched. The CDR3 totals 16 residues. CDR1 DFQATT and CDR2 SNEGSKA come from the germline V gene (reference sequence). This CDR3 is CSASPGLAGGSPEQYF. The CDR3 bases are TGCAGTGCTTCTCCGGGACTAGCGGGAGGCTCCCCCGAGCAGTACTTC.

This chain joins TRBV5-1 and TRBJ2-2; D remains unclear. Trimming stripped 0 bases from V and 4 bases from J, with 7 bases between. The germline CDR1 and CDR2 sequences are SGHRS and YFSETQ. This CDR3 contains 14 residues. CDR3 coding DNA: TGCGCCAGCAGCTTGGCCTCAGTCACCGGGGAGCTGTTTTTT. It codes for CASSLASVTGELFF. Filled out from reference TRBV5-1 and TRBJ2-2, the complete variable domain reads KAGVTQTPRYLIKTRGQQVTLSCSPISGHRSVSWYQQTPGQGLQFLFEYFSETQRNKGNFPGRFSGRQFSNSRSEMNVSTLELGDSALYLCASSLASVTGELFFGEGSRLTVL.

This clonotype was recorded a few times. For the CDR3, the DNA is TGTGCCAGCAGTCCATCGCGGACTACTTCCTACAATGAGCAGTTCTTC. Translating gives CASSPSRTTSYNEQFF. This sequence joins TRBV7-9 and TRBJ2-1; TRBD2 might be the D (6 bases). Germline CDR1 and CDR2: SEHNR and FQNEAQ (reference sequence). V was clipped by 6 bases and J by 1 base, with 16 bases between them. This CDR3 is 16 amino acids long.

This clonotype came up a few times. The CDR3, as DNA: TGTGCCAGCAGCTTAGGCAGAACGAACACTGAAGCTTTCTTT. Residues: CASSLGRTNTEAFF. The chain employs TRBV7-9 and TRBJ1-1; D is unclear. The germline V gene has CDR1 SEHNR and CDR2 FQNEAQ (reference sequence). The CDR3 has 14 residues. Trimming pared 1 base from V and 1 base from J, leaving 7 bases between.